Below, one T cell receptor (beta chain) is given with its context. This clone came up a few times. Its specific antigen is unknown. No much larger clonotype is one base removed from it; base qualities were not supplied. The cohort was made up of roughly 670 healthy bone marrow donors. At the time of sampling, all cohort members were nominally healthy, though unrecorded immune exposures were likely present. The donor tested CMV seronegative, placing the donor among the 350 or so seronegative members of the cohort. Every donor gave a peripheral blood sample, and the peripheral blood mononuclear cells from that sample were used for TCR beta sequencing. The Qiagen DNeasy Blood Extraction Kit was used to extract genomic DNA from the blood cell samples. This entry belongs to a study of cytomegalovirus exposure and HLA in healthy donors (dated 2017 in TCRdb). Regarding the study in general: An earlier analysis of approximately 640 of the donors reported 250 to 300 Gb of sequence data and approximately 110 million unique TCR beta sequences from roughly 180 million T cells. Approximately 300 gigabases of sequencing data and tens of millions of unique TCR sequences made up an early release that covered nearly 650 HLA-typed donors. Of the 300 to 500 genotyped donors, roughly 80% were placed in the genetic ancestry cluster associated with self-reported Caucasian donors. The study aimed to test whether signatures of past pathogen exposure could be identified by cataloging public T cell receptors. The study used immunosequencing to profile the T cell repertoires of several hundred subjects and linked those repertoires to cytomegalovirus serostatus. Besides the first cohort of 666 subjects, a separate validation cohort made up of roughly 120 different subjects was used. The study combined high-throughput TCR immunosequencing, statistical association of individual TCRs with disease status, and machine learning to predict cytomegalovirus infection status. A later analysis re-analyzed previously published TCR beta repertoires from 500 to 700 donors and added high-resolution HLA genotyping to study TCR occurrence patterns. Rather than using new phenotypic data, the later analysis identified candidate immune exposures from TCR beta sequences and from how often those sequences occurred across donors. To decide whether each TCR beta V gene segment behaved as functional or pseudogenic, an earlier analysis of approximately 620 of the donors relied on high-throughput TCR beta sequencing. Donor age, sex, ethnicity and CMV serostatus were compiled together with the repertoire data. A later genetic analysis used genome-wide SNP genotypes for about 55% of the 666 donors, treating that subset as a discovery cohort. All discovery cohort repertoires had been generated on a single sequencing platform. HLA typing included class I and class II loci at four-digit resolution. The number of typed donors differed by locus: about 620-640 for A, B, C, DRB1 and DQB1; some 500 for DQA1; fewer than 610 for DPA1; and around 450 for DPB1. Because of strong linkage in the cohort, roughly five DR-DQ haplotypes were treated as single units for association and clustering. Across some 400 genotyped donors of the cohort, an average of approximately 240,000 unique TCR beta nucleotide sequences per donor were sequenced, and approximately 19% of those sequences were non-productive.

The study at large found these results: In a later analysis, some 17,000 TCR beta sequences were associated with specific HLA alleles at a false discovery rate of 0.05. In both the original and validation cohorts, the classifier was reported to diagnose cytomegalovirus status with high specificity and sensitivity. When HLA alleles, especially DR and DQ, strongly co-occurred, attributing TCR associations to individual alleles was difficult. Because some donors lacked HLA typing at each locus, the association tests relied only on the typed subset. In a later analysis, the rate of TCR association differed among HLA loci, with DRB1 alleles having the most associated TCRs and HLA-C alleles having the fewest. A total of 150 to 200 TCR beta chains were listed by the study as associated with cytomegalovirus. A later analysis reported that several top co-occurrence clusters appeared linked to parvovirus B19, influenza, CMV and Epstein-Barr virus. Most CMV-associated TCR beta chains appeared to be HLA-restricted in a later analysis, and the HLA associations seemed to be driven largely by CMV exposure. In an earlier analysis of some 500 of the donors, most TCR beta V segments were observed in productive rearrangements about 87% or about 30% of the time, broadly matching IMGT annotations. In a later genetic analysis, fewer N-insertions in productive TCRs were reported among donors in an Asian-associated ancestry cluster than the roughly 700-donor mean. The authors suggested that the approach could potentially be extended to other disease states and immunological phenotypes. Linkage disequilibrium might explain the correlated functional status among segregating V segments, but an unknown experimental factor could not be excluded. While some public TCRs were present in many individuals, most TCR sequences turned up only very rarely across donors. Because counts were too low, about 18 rarely observed V segments, including chromosome 9 orphons, were excluded from the earlier analysis of 587 of the donors. CMV serostatus was the only immune exposure information available for the cohort. Only TCR beta chains were sequenced in this cohort, and the absence of alpha or paired-chain data limited detectable features. A further reported finding was that TCR beta sequences accurately predicted the HLA-A and HLA-B alleles for most subjects in the first cohort. The presence/absence analyses assumed that sequencing depth was roughly uniform across donors, and that assumption may not be true. Compared with equally common non-associated chains, HLA-associated TCR beta chains in a later analysis were more clonally expanded and had lower generation probabilities. V-gene and J-gene trimming of TCR beta chains was associated with a missense DCLRE1C variant in a later genetic analysis, and the association was replicated in an independent cohort. Three of the identified cytomegalovirus-associated TCR beta chains were confirmed in vitro to be specific for cytomegalovirus antigens. The sequencing pipeline was judged likely to have produced a cluster of highly shared sequence variants as a technical artifact.

Libraries were made using the immunoSEQ multiplex PCR assay. For the multiplex PCR, a mixture combining 60 forward primers for TCR Vbeta segments and 13 reverse primers for TCR Jbeta segments was used. Amplification of the CDR3 region of rearranged TCR beta genes was performed with a multiplex PCR assay on genomic DNA. The amplified TCR beta libraries were sequenced on the Illumina HiSeq System as 87-base-pair reads. In the source study's methods: A later analysis tallied roughly 78 million unique TCR beta chains across the 666 repertoires, and around 12 million of those chains were shared by two or more donors. Raw reads were error-corrected and collapsed into unique sequences with a nearest-neighbor algorithm that merged closely related sequences to remove PCR and sequencing errors. To assign V, D and J gene segments, CDR3 sequences were aligned to IMGT reference sequences. Each retained sequence needed at least a six-nucleotide match to both a V gene segment and a J gene segment. A rearrangement was called productive if the CDR3 had no stop codons and remained in frame with V and J, and every other rearrangement was called non-productive. Following IMGT convention, CDR3 was defined as the stretch from the second conserved V-encoded cysteine to the conserved J-encoded phenylalanine. The earlier analysis of some 600 of the donors excluded sequences that lacked an unambiguous match to a single V gene segment. An earlier analysis of around 600 of the donors classified V segments as functional when productive rearrangements were above 56.7% and as segregating when the standard deviation between donors was above 5%. A statistical classification framework was built for diagnosing cytomegalovirus status from the catalog of TCR beta chain sequences. In a later analysis, TCR nucleotide sequences were compared against IMGT/GENE-DB human TR gene sequences so that V and J genes could be assigned. The TCRdist pipeline was used in a later analysis to assign CDR3 sequences and most-parsimonious VDJ recombination scenarios. In a later analysis, each TCR beta chain was defined by its CDR3 amino acid sequence together with its V-gene family, and reads without a unique V-gene family were excluded. In a later analysis, 500 to 650 highly shared, low-generation-probability nucleotide sequences were removed to address suspected cross-contamination and a sequencing artifact. For each public chain, a later analysis derived a clonal expansion index from normalized ranks of inferred template counts within each repertoire. A later analysis computed generation probabilities with a VDJ recombination model fitted to out-of-frame rearrangements, and checked the results against IGoR. In a later analysis, TCR-TCR, TCR-HLA and TCR-CMV co-occurrence was scored with hypergeometric tests, and a repertoire-size bias correction was applied to TCR pairs. A later analysis estimated false discovery rates by permuting HLA or CMV assignments 20 times. In a later analysis, co-occurring TCRs were grouped with DBSCAN, and TCRdist sequence similarity was added when clustering was performed within HLA-allele-positive subsets. Repertoires with fewer than 30,000 or more than 120,000 public chains were left out of co-occurrence clustering, as were several repertoires with anomalous nucleotide sharing. TCRdb took over this immuneACCESS table, retaining in-frame rearrangements with V and J assigned. Such tables are incomplete; in checked studies, under half of the missing clones stem from an unresolved V gene, and the remainder is unexplained. The DNA was the basis for D and trimming; V, J and clone size are from that table. The sample includes about 150,000 clones, with 9.4% observed a single time. Less than 2% of the sample rests with the top ten.

This receptor was taken from a male donor in good health and CMV-seronegative. The source material was PBMCs.

CDR3 loop: CASSRRDRPYGYTF. The nucleotide sequence is given as TGTGCCAGCAGCCGCCGGGACAGACCCTATGGCTACACCTTC. The chain is encoded by TRBV28 joined to TRBJ1-2; 7 bases in between match TRBD1. CDR1 and CDR2 (MDHEN, SYDVKM) derive from the germline V gene. The CDR3 runs 14 residues from the cysteine to the phenylalanine. The kept DNA is CDR3 alone, 42 bases in frame from the first base. V is pruned by 6 bases and J by 4 bases, leaving 8 bases of the junction without a gene match.